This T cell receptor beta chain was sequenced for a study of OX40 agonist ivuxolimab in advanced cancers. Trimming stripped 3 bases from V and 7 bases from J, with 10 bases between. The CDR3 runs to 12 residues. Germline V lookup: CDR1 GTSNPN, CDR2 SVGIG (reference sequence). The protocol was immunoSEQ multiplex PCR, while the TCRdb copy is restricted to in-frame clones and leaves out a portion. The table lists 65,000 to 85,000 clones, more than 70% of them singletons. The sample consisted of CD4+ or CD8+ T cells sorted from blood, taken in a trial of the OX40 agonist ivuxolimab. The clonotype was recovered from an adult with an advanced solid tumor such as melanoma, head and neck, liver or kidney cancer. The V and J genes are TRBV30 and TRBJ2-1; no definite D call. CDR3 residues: CAWRGFLNEQFF. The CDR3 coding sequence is TGTGCCTGGAGAGGCTTTCTGAATGAGCAGTTCTTC.